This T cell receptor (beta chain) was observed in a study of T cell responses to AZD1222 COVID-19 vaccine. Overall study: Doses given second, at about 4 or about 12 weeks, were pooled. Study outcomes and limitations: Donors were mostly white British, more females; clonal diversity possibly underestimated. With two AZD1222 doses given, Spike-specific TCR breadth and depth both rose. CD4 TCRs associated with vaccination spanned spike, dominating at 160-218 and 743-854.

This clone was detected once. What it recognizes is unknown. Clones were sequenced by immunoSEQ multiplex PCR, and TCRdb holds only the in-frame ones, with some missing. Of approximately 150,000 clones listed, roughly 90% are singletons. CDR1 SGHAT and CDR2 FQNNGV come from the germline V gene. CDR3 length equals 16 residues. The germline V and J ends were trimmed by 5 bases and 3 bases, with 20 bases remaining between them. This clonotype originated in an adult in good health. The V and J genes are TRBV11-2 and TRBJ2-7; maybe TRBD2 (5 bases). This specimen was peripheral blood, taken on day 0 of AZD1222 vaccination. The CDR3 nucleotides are TGTGCCAGCAGCCCCAGGACTGATAAACTTCTCTACGAGCAGTACTTC. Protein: CASSPRTDKLLYEQYF.